This entry describes one T cell receptor beta chain. What antigen it recognizes has not been identified. No base quality values were provided; no much bigger clone lies one nucleotide off. The sample originates from a study of shared clonotypes between healthy human individuals (dated by TCRdb to 2020 to 2021). Some background on the complete study: A few men and a couple of women, aged 18 to 49 years, made up the cohort. Per donor, three plates each were used for CD4 naive and CD4 memory, two for CD8 naive, and one for CD8 memory. Each donor's leukapheresis produced roughly between roughly 0.85 and 10 billion PBMCs. The study deeply sequenced blood TCR repertoires of five healthy adults to estimate repertoire size and the extent of clonotype sharing between individuals. To increase sequencing depth and limit assay-specific biases, different laboratories used diverse techniques to prepare libraries and sequence TCR repertoires. Broader findings and caveats from the paper: Based on pairwise subsampling, the degree of clonotype sharing among donors was expected to be affected by sequencing depth. Because the study included a small number of donors, the genetic and exposure-history diversity represented was limited. Rarefaction of sorted-subset datasets indicated incomplete sequencing despite the large sequencing depth. Compared with non-shared clonotypes, the clonotypes found in all four sorted-subset donors had higher generation probabilities. Larger estimated clonotype richness was generally found for naive subsets than for memory subsets. About 5% of naive CD4, 3.5% of naive CD8, roughly 2.4% of memory CD4, and about 0.4% of memory CD8 clonotypes were shared across several donors. Sampling was limited to blood, and TCR repertoires in tissue likely differ from TCR repertoires in blood.

Using the deep immunoSEQ assay, multiplex PCR amplified TCR CDR3 regions from genomic DNA. For each cell subset, the extracted genomic DNA was distributed evenly across all wells of several immunoSEQ 96-well plates, and each plate served as one replicate. For sorted subsets, about 220 ng of genomic DNA, equivalent to some 30,000 T cell genomes, went into each replicate PCR. The purified libraries were quantified using a Qubit 3.0 fluorometer, sized with a Bioanalyzer 2100, and then quantified again using the KAPA Library Quantification kit. Each immunoSEQ 96-well plate was sequenced on its own single-read 150-cycle Illumina NextSeq 550 flow cell. As for how the authors treated the data: The immunoSEQ output contained only junctional sequences without quality scores, so filtering could not match that applied to full-length reads. Sequences were annotated with PyIR, a Python wrapper for IgBLAST v1.9, using IMGT germline references to assign V/J genes and CDR3. Reads with weak V/J assignments (E-value above 1e-6), missing CDR3, stop codons, out-of-frame junctions, or ambiguous translated residues were removed. V3J clonotypes were defined as sequences sharing the same inferred V gene, J gene, and CDR3 amino acid sequence. Percentage overlap between repertoires was calculated by dividing the number of shared unique clonotypes by the size of the smaller repertoire. Three approaches were used to assess repertoire richness: RTK rarefaction, the Chao1 estimator, and Recon v2.1 estimates of unobserved clonotypes. OLGA was used to compute generation probabilities for all TCRbeta clonotypes that the gDNA method yielded from a few donors. Sourced from immuneACCESS, this table was stored by TCRdb with only in-frame sequences that have V and J called. A share of the clones is absent; for the studies checked, an unresolved V gene accounts for under half, and the remainder has no known explanation. For V, J and clone size, that table is used; D and trimming come from the DNA. The sample profile shows approximately 590,000 clones; roughly 95% of them were found once. Of the sample, roughly 0.1% is held by the ten largest clones.

Taken from the germline V gene (reference sequence), the CDR1 and CDR2 loops are WNHNN and SYGVQD. The germline ends are 18 bases apart after V is trimmed by 6 bases and J by 2 bases. Including the terminal cysteine and phenylalanine, the CDR3 comprises 16 residues. The kept DNA is CDR3 alone, 48 bases in frame from the first base. CD8 naive samples were CD45RO-negative cells positively selected for CCR7, giving a CD45RA+CCR7+ population that excluded TemRA cells. Donors were healthy HIV-negative adults with no recently reported acute infections or vaccinations. Every donor was a Caucasian adult living in Nashville, Tennessee, USA. Blood was collected by leukapheresis, and PBMCs were isolated by Ficoll-Histopaque density gradient centrifugation and then cryopreserved in liquid nitrogen vapor phase. Analytical flow cytometry was used to check the purity and quantity of every magnetically sorted T cell population. Genomic DNA was isolated from every sorted fraction and measured by UV absorbance on a Nanodrop 2000c.

The rearrangement combines TRBV10-1 with TRBJ2-3; the best D guess is TRBD1, with 6 bases matching. The sequenced sample consisted of naive CD8+ T cells sorted from blood. Sample cell subset or site, as interpreted from the label and publication: CD45RA+CCR7+. This TCR was sampled from a woman aged 25 to 39 in good health. The bases read TGCGCCAGCAGCCTATACCGACAGGTTCCCACAGATACGCAGTATTTT. This encodes CASSLYRQVPTDTQYF.